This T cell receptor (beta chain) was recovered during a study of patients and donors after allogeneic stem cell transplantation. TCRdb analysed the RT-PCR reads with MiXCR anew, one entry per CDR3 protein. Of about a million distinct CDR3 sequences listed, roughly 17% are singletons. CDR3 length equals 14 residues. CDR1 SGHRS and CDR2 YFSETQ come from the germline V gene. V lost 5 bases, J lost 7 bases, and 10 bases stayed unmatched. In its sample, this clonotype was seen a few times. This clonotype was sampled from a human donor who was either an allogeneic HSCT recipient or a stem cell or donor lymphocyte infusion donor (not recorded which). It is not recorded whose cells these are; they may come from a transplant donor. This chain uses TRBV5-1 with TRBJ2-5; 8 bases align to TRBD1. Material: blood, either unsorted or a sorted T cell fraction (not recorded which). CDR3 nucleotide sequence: TGCGCCAGCAGGCCGACAGGGGACCCCCCGACCCAGTACTTC. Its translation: CASRPTGDPPTQYF.